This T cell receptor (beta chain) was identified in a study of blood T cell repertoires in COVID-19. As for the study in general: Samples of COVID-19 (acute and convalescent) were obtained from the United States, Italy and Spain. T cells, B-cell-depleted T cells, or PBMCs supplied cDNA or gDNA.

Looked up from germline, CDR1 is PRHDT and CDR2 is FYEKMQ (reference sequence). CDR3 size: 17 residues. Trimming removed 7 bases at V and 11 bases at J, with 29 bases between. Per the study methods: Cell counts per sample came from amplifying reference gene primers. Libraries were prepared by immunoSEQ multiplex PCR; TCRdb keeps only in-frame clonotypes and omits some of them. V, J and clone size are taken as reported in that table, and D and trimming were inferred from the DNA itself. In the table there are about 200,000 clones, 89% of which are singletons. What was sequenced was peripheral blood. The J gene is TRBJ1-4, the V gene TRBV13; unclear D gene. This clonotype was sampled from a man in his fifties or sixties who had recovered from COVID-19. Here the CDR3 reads CASTESGVGGSSRKLFF. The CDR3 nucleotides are TGTGCCAGCACAGAGAGCGGGGTAGGAGGGTCATCGAGGAAACTGTTTTTT.